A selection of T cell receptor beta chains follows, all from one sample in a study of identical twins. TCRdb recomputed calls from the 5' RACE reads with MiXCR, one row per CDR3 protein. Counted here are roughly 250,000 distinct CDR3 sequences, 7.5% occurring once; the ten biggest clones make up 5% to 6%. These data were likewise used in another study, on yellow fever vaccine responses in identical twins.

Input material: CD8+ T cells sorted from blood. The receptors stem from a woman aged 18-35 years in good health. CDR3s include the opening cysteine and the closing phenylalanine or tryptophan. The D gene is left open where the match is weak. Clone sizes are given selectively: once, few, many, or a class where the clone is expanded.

cdr3_aa: CASSLGGVMETQYF; cdr3_nt: TGTGCCAGCAGCTTAGGAGGGGTGATGGAGACCCAGTACTTC; d_call: .; v_call: TRBV11-2; j_call: TRBJ2-5; clone_size: few
cdr3_aa: CASSQEDRASDTQYF; cdr3_nt: TGCGCCAGCAGCCAAGAAGACAGGGCCTCAGATACGCAGTATTTT; d_call: TRBD1; v_call: TRBV4-1; j_call: TRBJ2-3; clone_size: .
cdr3_aa: CASSQDEPGTGASTDTQYF; cdr3_nt: TGTGCCAGCAGCCAAGACGAACCTGGGACAGGGGCTAGCACAGATACGCAGTATTTT; d_call: TRBD1; v_call: TRBV3-1; j_call: TRBJ2-3; clone_size: .
cdr3_aa: CACTKALSGVYLSTGELFF; cdr3_nt: TGTGCCTGCACCAAAGCTCTCTCCGGGGTATACTTATCCACCGGGGAGCTGTTTTTT; d_call: .; v_call: TRBV3-1; j_call: TRBJ2-2; clone_size: .
cdr3_aa: CASSQERGYQETQYF; cdr3_nt: TGCGCCAGCAGCCAGGAGCGGGGGTACCAAGAGACCCAGTACTTC; d_call: TRBD2; v_call: TRBV4-1; j_call: TRBJ2-5; clone_size: many
cdr3_aa: CASSPHTGGDEQYF; cdr3_nt: TGTGCCAGCAGCCCACACACGGGAGGAGACGAGCAGTACTTC; d_call: TRBD2; v_call: TRBV7-8; j_call: TRBJ2-7; clone_size: few
cdr3_aa: CASSQDGEEFF; cdr3_nt: TGCGCCAGCAGCCAAGACGGGGAGGAGTTCTTC; d_call: .; v_call: TRBV4-1; j_call: TRBJ2-1; clone_size: many
cdr3_aa: CASSHGQGATDTQYF; cdr3_nt: TGCGCCAGCAGCCACGGACAGGGGGCAACAGATACGCAGTATTTT; d_call: TRBD1; v_call: TRBV4-1; j_call: TRBJ2-3; clone_size: .
cdr3_aa: CASSETGTENYGYTF; cdr3_nt: TGTGCCAGCAGTGAAACCGGGACAGAAAACTATGGCTACACCTTC; d_call: TRBD1; v_call: TRBV2; j_call: TRBJ1-2; clone_size: many
cdr3_aa: CASNPRGGIYEQYF; cdr3_nt: TGTGCCAGCAACCCCAGGGGGGGCATCTACGAGCAGTACTTC; d_call: .; v_call: TRBV6-6; j_call: TRBJ2-7; clone_size: .
cdr3_aa: CASSLEVGEQFF; cdr3_nt: TGTGCCAGCAGCTTAGAGGTGGGGGAGCAGTTCTTC; d_call: .; v_call: TRBV13; j_call: TRBJ2-1; clone_size: .
cdr3_aa: CASSRQGPSGLGTQYF; cdr3_nt: TGTGCCAGCAGTCGACAGGGTCCATCGGGTTTAGGGACCCAGTACTTC; d_call: TRBD1; v_call: TRBV12-3/TRBV12-4; j_call: TRBJ2-5; clone_size: .
cdr3_aa: CASSVGGDSYEQYF; cdr3_nt: TGTGCCAGCAGCGTCGGGGGGGACTCCTACGAGCAGTACTTC; d_call: TRBD2; v_call: TRBV9; j_call: TRBJ2-7; clone_size: many
cdr3_aa: CSAFDGLAGPNEQFF; cdr3_nt: TGCAGCGCCTTTGACGGACTAGCGGGGCCCAATGAGCAGTTCTTC; d_call: TRBD2; v_call: TRBV29-1; j_call: TRBJ2-1; clone_size: many
cdr3_aa: CASSQVPSGVTSTDTQYF; cdr3_nt: TGTGCCAGCAGCCAAGTCCCTAGCGGGGTAACTAGCACAGATACGCAGTATTTT; d_call: TRBD2; v_call: TRBV11-2; j_call: TRBJ2-3; clone_size: many
cdr3_aa: CASSPPVQGPYNEQFF; cdr3_nt: TGTGCCAGCAGCCCCCCCGTACAGGGGCCATACAATGAGCAGTTCTTC; d_call: TRBD1; v_call: TRBV7-9; j_call: TRBJ2-1; clone_size: many
cdr3_aa: CASSSLDPSGGYTF; cdr3_nt: TGTGCCAGCAGTAGTCTCGATCCCTCGGGGGGCTACACCTTC; d_call: .; v_call: TRBV6-1; j_call: TRBJ1-2; clone_size: .
cdr3_aa: CASSVNGVGGNEQFF; cdr3_nt: TGTGCCAGCAGCGTAAACGGGGTGGGGGGCAATGAGCAGTTCTTC; d_call: .; v_call: TRBV9; j_call: TRBJ2-1; clone_size: .
cdr3_aa: CASSPGTRGTDTQYF; cdr3_nt: TGTGCCAGCAGCCCGGGTACAAGGGGCACAGATACGCAGTATTTT; d_call: .; v_call: TRBV5-5; j_call: TRBJ2-3; clone_size: many
cdr3_aa: CASSFGTGVYEQYF; cdr3_nt: TGTGCCAGCAGCTTTGGGACAGGGGTTTACGAGCAGTACTTC; d_call: TRBD1; v_call: TRBV7-2; j_call: TRBJ2-7; clone_size: .
cdr3_aa: CASSSRAGTREQFF; cdr3_nt: TGTGCCAGCAGCTCCCGAGCCGGGACTAGAGAGCAGTTCTTC; d_call: TRBD2; v_call: TRBV7-3; j_call: TRBJ2-1; clone_size: many
cdr3_aa: CASSYSIDGNTEAFF; cdr3_nt: TGTGCCAGCAGTTACTCCATTGACGGAAACACTGAAGCTTTCTTT; d_call: .; v_call: TRBV6-2/TRBV6-3; j_call: TRBJ1-1; clone_size: .
cdr3_aa: CASSPSGTSSSWEQYF; cdr3_nt: TGCGCCAGCAGCCCCTCCGGGACTAGTTCGTCCTGGGAGCAGTACTTC; d_call: TRBD2; v_call: TRBV4-1; j_call: TRBJ2-7; clone_size: .
cdr3_aa: CSVEEGATDTQYF; cdr3_nt: TGCAGCGTTGAAGAAGGGGCCACAGATACGCAGTATTTT; d_call: .; v_call: TRBV29-1; j_call: TRBJ2-3; clone_size: .
cdr3_aa: CASRNYRDWALDEQFF; cdr3_nt: TGTGCCAGCAGAAACTACCGGGACTGGGCTTTAGATGAGCAGTTCTTC; d_call: .; v_call: TRBV11-2; j_call: TRBJ2-1; clone_size: few
cdr3_aa: CARRLTGGASPLHF; cdr3_nt: TGTGCCAGAAGATTGACAGGGGGAGCTTCACCCCTCCACTTT; d_call: TRBD1; v_call: TRBV5-3; j_call: TRBJ1-6; clone_size: .
cdr3_aa: CASSNPRGFSARNDIQYF; cdr3_nt: TGTGCCAGCAGCAACCCGCGGGGCTTTTCCGCCCGAAACGACATTCAGTACTTC; d_call: .; v_call: TRBV11-2; j_call: TRBJ2-4; clone_size: many